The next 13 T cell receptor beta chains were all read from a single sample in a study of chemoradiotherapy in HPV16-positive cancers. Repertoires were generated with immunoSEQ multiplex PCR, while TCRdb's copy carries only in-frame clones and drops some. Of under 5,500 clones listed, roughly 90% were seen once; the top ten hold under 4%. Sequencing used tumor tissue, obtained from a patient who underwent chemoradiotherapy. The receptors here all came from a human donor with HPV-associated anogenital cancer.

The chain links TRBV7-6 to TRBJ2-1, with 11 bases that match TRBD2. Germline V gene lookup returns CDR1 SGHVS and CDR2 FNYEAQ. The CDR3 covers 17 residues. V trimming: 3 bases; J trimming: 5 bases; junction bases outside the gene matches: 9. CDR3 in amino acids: CASSLRGGLAGNNEQFF. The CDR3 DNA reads TGTGCCAGCAGCTTGAGGGGTGGACTAGCGGGTAACAATGAGCAGTTCTTC.

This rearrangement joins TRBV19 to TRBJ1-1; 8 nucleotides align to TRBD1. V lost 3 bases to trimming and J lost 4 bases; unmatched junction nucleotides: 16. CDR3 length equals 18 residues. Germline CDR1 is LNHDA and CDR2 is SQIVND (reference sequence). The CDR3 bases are TGTGCCAGTAGTATCAGGGGGCGGATTCAGAGGTCAAGCACTGAAGCTTTCTTT. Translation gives CASSIRGRIQRSSTEAFF.

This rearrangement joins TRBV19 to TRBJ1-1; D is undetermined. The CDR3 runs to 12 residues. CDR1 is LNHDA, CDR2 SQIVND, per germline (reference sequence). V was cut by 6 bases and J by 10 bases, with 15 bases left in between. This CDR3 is CASSRIGSTAFF. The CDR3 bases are TGTGCCAGTAGCAGAATTGGGTCCACAGCTTTCTTT.

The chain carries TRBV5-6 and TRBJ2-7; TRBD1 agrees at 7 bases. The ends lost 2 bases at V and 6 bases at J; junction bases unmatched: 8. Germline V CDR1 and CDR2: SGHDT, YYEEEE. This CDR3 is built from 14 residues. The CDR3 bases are TGTGCCAGCAGCTTCCGACAGGGTCAGGGCGAGCAGTACTTC. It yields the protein CASSFRQGQGEQYF. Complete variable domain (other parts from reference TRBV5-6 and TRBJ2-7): DAGVTQSPTHLIKTRGQQVTLRCSPKSGHDTVSWYQQALGQGPQFIFQYYEEEERQRGNFPDRFSGHQFPNYSSELNVNALLLGDSALYLCASSFRQGQGEQYFGPGTRLTVT.

The CDR3 nucleotides are TGTGCCAGCAGCCCCCGGGACCCCTTAGGGCATGAGCAGTTCTTC. Translated: CASSPRDPLGHEQFF. The chain employs TRBV5-6 and TRBJ2-1; TRBD1 or TRBD2 may be the D gene (5 bases each). The CDR3 is 15 amino acids. V was trimmed by 4 bases and J by 8 bases, leaving 19 bases between them. Per the germline V gene, CDR1 is SGHDT and CDR2 is YYEEEE. The whole variable domain, filled in from reference TRBV5-6 and TRBJ2-1, reads DAGVTQSPTHLIKTRGQQVTLRCSPKSGHDTVSWYQQALGQGPQFIFQYYEEEERQRGNFPDRFSGHQFPNYSSELNVNALLLGDSALYLCASSPRDPLGHEQFFGPGTRLTVL.

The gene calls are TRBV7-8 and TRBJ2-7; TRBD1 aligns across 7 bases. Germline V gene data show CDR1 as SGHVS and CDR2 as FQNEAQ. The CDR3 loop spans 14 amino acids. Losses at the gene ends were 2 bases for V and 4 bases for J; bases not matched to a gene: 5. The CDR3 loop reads CASSLTQGYYEQYF. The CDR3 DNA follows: TGTGCCAGCAGCTTAACACAGGGGTATTACGAGCAGTACTTC. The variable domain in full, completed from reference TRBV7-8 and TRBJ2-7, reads GAGVSQSPRYKVAKRGQDVALRCDPISGHVSLFWYQQALGQGPEFLTYFQNEAQLDKSGLPSDRFFAERPEGSVSTLKIQRTQQEDSAVYLCASSLTQGYYEQYFGPGTRLTVT.

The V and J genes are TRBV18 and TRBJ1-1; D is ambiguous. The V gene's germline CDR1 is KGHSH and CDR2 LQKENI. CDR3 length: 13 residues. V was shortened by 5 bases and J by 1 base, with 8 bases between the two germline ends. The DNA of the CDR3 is TGTGCCAGCTCAGCGCAAGGGAACACTGAAGCTTTCTTT. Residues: CASSAQGNTEAFF.

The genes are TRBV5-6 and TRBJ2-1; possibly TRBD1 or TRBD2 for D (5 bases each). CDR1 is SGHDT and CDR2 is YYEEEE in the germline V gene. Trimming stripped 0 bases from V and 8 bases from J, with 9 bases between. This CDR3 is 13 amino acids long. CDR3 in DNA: TGTGCCAGCAGCTTGGGGGGGTGGGATGAGCAGTTCTTC. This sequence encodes CASSLGGWDEQFF.

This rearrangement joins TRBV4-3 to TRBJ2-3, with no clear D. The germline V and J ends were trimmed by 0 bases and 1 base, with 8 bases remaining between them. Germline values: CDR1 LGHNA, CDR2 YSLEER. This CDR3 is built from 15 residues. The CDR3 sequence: CASSQEAPGTDTQYF. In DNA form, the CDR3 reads TGCGCCAGCAGCCAAGAAGCGCCGGGCACAGATACGCAGTATTTT.

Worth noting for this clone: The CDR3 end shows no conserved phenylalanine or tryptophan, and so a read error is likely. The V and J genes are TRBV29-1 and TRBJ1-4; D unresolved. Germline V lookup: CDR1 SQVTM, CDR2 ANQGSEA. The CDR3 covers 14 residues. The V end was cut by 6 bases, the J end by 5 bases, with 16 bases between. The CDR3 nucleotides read TGCAGCGTCCTCGACTCAACGGAAAATGAAAAACTGTTTTGT. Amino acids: CSVLDSTENEKLFC.

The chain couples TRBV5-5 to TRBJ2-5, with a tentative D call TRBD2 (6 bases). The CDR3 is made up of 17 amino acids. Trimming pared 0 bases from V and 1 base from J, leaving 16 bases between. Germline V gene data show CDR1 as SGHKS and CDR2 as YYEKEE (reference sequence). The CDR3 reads CASSLGLIGDFQETQYF. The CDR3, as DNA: TGTGCCAGCAGCTTGGGGTTGATAGGGGACTTCCAAGAGACCCAGTACTTC.

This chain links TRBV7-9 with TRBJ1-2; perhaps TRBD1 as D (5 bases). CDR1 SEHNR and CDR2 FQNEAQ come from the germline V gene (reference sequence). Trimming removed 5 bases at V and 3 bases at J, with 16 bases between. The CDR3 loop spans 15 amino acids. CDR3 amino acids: CASSGGVGYYYGYTF. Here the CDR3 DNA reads TGTGCCAGCAGCGGGGGGGTAGGCTACTACTATGGCTACACCTTC.

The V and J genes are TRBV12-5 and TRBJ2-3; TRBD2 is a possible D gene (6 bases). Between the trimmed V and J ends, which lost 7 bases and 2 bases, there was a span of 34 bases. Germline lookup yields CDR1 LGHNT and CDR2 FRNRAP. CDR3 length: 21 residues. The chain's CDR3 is CASAIQTSFGTHPRITDTQYF. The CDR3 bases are TGTGCTAGTGCCATACAAACTAGCTTTGGGACTCACCCCAGAATCACAGATACGCAGTATTTT.